The 31 T cell receptor beta chains reported below all come from one sample, sequenced in a study of cytomegalovirus exposure and HLA in healthy donors. It was with 60 Vbeta and 13 Jbeta primers that the PCR ran. Only in-frame clones appear in the TCRdb table, and some are missing; sequencing was by immunoSEQ multiplex PCR. The table shows some 50,000 clones, with 72% occurring only once. Sequences were obtained from PBMCs. The receptors stem from a woman aged 45-59 years in good health and CMV-seropositive.

In regard to this clone: Other DNA sequences within the sample encode an identical CDR3. This rearrangement joins TRBV5-1 to TRBJ2-5, with D perhaps TRBD1 (5 bases). The CDR3 spans 13 residues. The germline CDR1 and CDR2 sequences are SGHRS and YFSETQ. The ends were cut back, 1 base at V and 3 bases at J, with 7 bases in the middle. CDR3 sequence: CASSLQGEETQYF. Here the CDR3 DNA reads TGCGCCAGCAGCTTGCAAGGGGAAGAGACCCAGTACTTC.

V is TRBV18 and J is TRBJ2-3; tentatively, D is TRBD1 (6 bases). V lost 4 bases to trimming and J lost 3 bases, with 17 bases between them. Per germline, CDR1 KGHSH and CDR2 LQKENI. There are 16 residues in the CDR3. CDR3 sequence reads: CASSQRTVSQTDTQYF. CDR3 nucleotide sequence: TGTGCCAGCTCACAGCGGACAGTCTCCCAGACAGATACGCAGTATTTT.

This clone has a single count. V is TRBV29-1 and J is TRBJ2-7; TRBD1 agrees at 7 bases. V lost 6 bases to trimming and J lost 4 bases; unmatched junction nucleotides: 6. The CDR3 is 12 residues long. Germline loops: CDR1 SQVTM, CDR2 ANQGSEA. The CDR3 nucleotides are TGCAGCGTGGGGGACAGCTATTACGAGCAGTACTTC. Protein sequence: CSVGDSYYEQYF.

The V and J genes are TRBV29-1 and TRBJ2-7, with D uncertain. Germline V gene data show CDR1 as SQVTM and CDR2 as ANQGSEA. This CDR3 has 10 residues. Trimming cost V 5 bases and J 5 bases, with 7 bases left between them. CDR3 DNA sequence: TGCAGCGTTACGGAGAACGAGCAGTACTTC. This gives the protein CSVTENEQYF.

In nucleotides, the CDR3 is TGTGCCAGCAGCCCTTCCCTAGCGGGGTCCTACGAGCAGTACTTC. This encodes CASSPSLAGSYEQYF. This sequence joins TRBV9 and TRBJ2-7; 9 positions match TRBD2. The length of the CDR3 is 15 residues. Trimming at V came to 4 bases and at J to 1 base, leaving 6 bases not matched to a gene. Germline V gene sequence: CDR1 SGDLS, CDR2 YYNGEE. Based on the CDR3 plus reference TRBV9 and TRBJ2-7, the full variable domain is DSGVTQTPKHLITATGQRVTLRCSPRSGDLSVYWYQQSLDQGLQFLIQYYNGEERAKGNILERFSAQQFPDLHSELNLSSLELGDSALYFCASSPSLAGSYEQYFGPGTRLTVT.

This chain connects TRBV7-2 to TRBJ1-2; 7 bases agree with TRBD1. Germline-derived CDR1 and CDR2 are SGHTA and FQGNSA. There are 13 residues in the CDR3. Unmatched junction bases numbered 7, after V lost 4 bases and J lost 8 bases. CDR3 in amino acids: CASSSPGQIGYTF. In DNA, the CDR3 is TGTGCCAGCAGCTCCCCGGGACAGATCGGCTACACCTTC.

The chain is built from TRBV7-9 and TRBJ2-5; a weak D match, TRBD1 (5 bases). The CDR3 runs 15 residues. Trimming shortened V by 1 base and J by 2 bases, and 11 bases separated the two germline ends. The germline CDR1 and CDR2 sequences are SEHNR and FQNEAQ (reference sequence). Here the CDR3 DNA reads TGTGCCAGCAGCTTAGTCGAGACAGCGCAAGAGACCCAGTACTTC. The encoded protein is CASSLVETAQETQYF.

The V gene is TRBV7-9, the J gene TRBJ2-7; D may be TRBD1 (6 bases). Between the trimmed V and J ends, which lost 5 bases and 4 bases, there was a span of 9 bases. The CDR3 loop spans 12 amino acids. The germline V gene has CDR1 SEHNR and CDR2 FQNEAQ (reference sequence). In DNA form, the CDR3 reads TGTGCCAGCAGCCTTACAGGGTACGAGCAGTACTTC. Translation: CASSLTGYEQYF. Based on the CDR3 plus reference TRBV7-9 and TRBJ2-7, the full variable domain is DTGVSQNPRHKITKRGQNVTFRCDPISEHNRLYWYRQTLGQGPEFLTYFQNEAQLEKSRLLSDRFSAERPKGSFSTLEIQRTEQGDSAMYLCASSLTGYEQYFGPGTRLTVT.

The chain combines TRBV4-3 with TRBJ2-7, with D maybe TRBD1 (5 bases). Germline V gene sequence: CDR1 LGHNA, CDR2 YSLEER. With 0 bases removed from V and 3 bases from J, the gap between germline ends came to 9 bases. CDR3 length: 14 residues. CDR3: CASSQDQGSYEQYF. CDR3 coding DNA: TGCGCCAGCAGCCAAGATCAGGGTAGCTACGAGCAGTACTTC.

The J gene is TRBJ1-6, the V gene TRBV7-2; D perhaps matches TRBD1 (6 bases). The CDR3 extends over 14 amino acids. Trimming pared 7 bases from V and 8 bases from J, leaving 15 bases between. CDR1 is SGHTA, CDR2 FQGNSA, per germline. CDR3 amino acids: CASTLDRTYSPLHF. The CDR3, as DNA: TGTGCCAGCACCCTTGACAGGACCTATTCACCCCTCCACTTT.

The chain has TRBV27 and TRBJ1-2; no clear D gene. CDR3 length equals 15 residues. Germline lookup yields CDR1 MNHEY and CDR2 SMNVEV (reference sequence). Trimming shortened V by 4 bases and J by 7 bases, and 19 bases separated the two germline ends. Written as DNA, the CDR3 is TGTGCCAGCAGTTCCCCAGAGGCCCGGCGCGGTGGCTACACCTTC. Translating gives CASSSPEARRGGYTF.

This clone has just a few counts. The rearrangement joins TRBV19 to TRBJ2-2; D not resolved. From germline, CDR1 is LNHDA and CDR2 SQIVND (reference sequence). This CDR3 comprises 14 residues. Trimming pared 1 base from V and 4 bases from J, leaving 7 bases between. In DNA, the CDR3 is TGTGCCAGTAGTATAGGACACAGCACCGGGGAGCTGTTTTTT. Its protein product is CASSIGHSTGELFF.

The chain is built from TRBV2 and TRBJ2-2; 9 bases agree with TRBD1. Germline CDR1 reads SNHLY; CDR2 reads FYNNEI. The V and J ends lost 4 bases and 5 bases, in that order; junction bases with no gene match: 2. The length of the CDR3 is 14 residues. The CDR3 region is CASSGTGVTGELFF. CDR3 nucleotides: TGTGCCAGCAGTGGGACAGGGGTTACCGGGGAGCTGTTTTTT.

The gene calls are TRBV9 and TRBJ2-2, with TRBD1 matching 7 bases. V trimming: 0 bases; J trimming: 1 base; junction bases outside the gene matches: 3. CDR3 length equals 16 residues. Per the germline V gene, CDR1 is SGDLS and CDR2 is YYNGEE. The CDR3 DNA is TGTGCCAGCAGCGTAGCGACAGGGAAGAACACCGGGGAGCTGTTTTTT. It is translated as CASSVATGKNTGELFF.

About this clone: The junction differs from germline at one of its ends, possibly a read error. This chain joins TRBV20-1 and TRBJ1-2; D remains ambiguous. Germline V gives CDR1 DFQATT, CDR2 SNEGSKA (reference sequence). The CDR3 totals 10 residues. The CDR3 nucleotides read TGCAGTGCTCCTAGTCATGGCGAACCCTTC. Translated: CSAPSHGEPF.

Only a few counts were recorded for this clone. The chain couples TRBV9 to TRBJ2-7, with 9 bases matching TRBD1. Germline loops: CDR1 SGDLS, CDR2 YYNGEE. V was pared by 0 bases and J by 4 bases, with 5 bases of the junction left unmatched. The CDR3 loop spans 15 amino acids. The CDR3: CASSVDGTGQYEQYF. In DNA form, the CDR3 reads TGTGCCAGCAGCGTAGACGGGACAGGGCAATACGAGCAGTACTTC. Looking up the rest from reference TRBV9 and TRBJ2-7 gives the full variable domain: DSGVTQTPKHLITATGQRVTLRCSPRSGDLSVYWYQQSLDQGLQFLIQYYNGEERAKGNILERFSAQQFPDLHSELNLSSLELGDSALYFCASSVDGTGQYEQYFGPGTRLTVT.

CDR3 sequence reads: CASSKEEISGGESPDGYTF. The CDR3 DNA sequence: TGTGCCAGCAGCAAAGAGGAGATAAGTGGGGGGGAAAGTCCCGATGGCTACACCTTC. The chain carries TRBV21-1 and TRBJ1-2. TRBV21-1 is labeled a pseudogene. The CDR3 is 19 amino acids.

V and J are TRBV4-2 and TRBJ2-2, with 7 bases lining up with TRBD1. CDR3 length: 16 residues. V was clipped by 3 bases and J by 5 bases; unmatched bases: 9. The germline CDR1 and CDR2 sequences are LGHNA and YNFKEQ. The CDR3 nucleotides read TGTGCCAGCAGCCAGGACAATGTACAGGGGACCGGGGAGCTGTTTTTT. It encodes CASSQDNVQGTGELFF.

V usage is TRBV2 and J usage is TRBJ2-5; D possibly corresponds to TRBD1 (5 bases). This CDR3 region has 15 residues. The ends were cut back, 6 bases at V and 2 bases at J, with 16 bases in the middle. Germline-derived CDR1 and CDR2 are SNHLY and FYNNEI. As DNA, the CDR3 is TGTGCCAGCAGGGGCCTTGGGGCGCAACAAGAGACCCAGTACTTC. It yields the protein CASRGLGAQQETQYF.

A few counts support this clone. The V and J genes are TRBV15 and TRBJ2-2; TRBD2 matches at 12 bases. The CDR3 length is 19 residues. V was clipped by 8 bases and J by 1 base; unmatched bases: 14. Germline lookup yields CDR1 LNHNV and CDR2 YYDKDF (reference sequence). The CDR3 reads CATPSPTSGSMGNTGELFF. The DNA of the CDR3 is TGTGCCACCCCCAGCCCGACTAGCGGGAGTATGGGGAACACCGGGGAGCTGTTTTTT.

The V call is TRBV7-9, the J call TRBJ2-5; D perhaps matches TRBD2 (6 bases). The germline gives CDR1 SEHNR, CDR2 FQNEAQ (reference sequence). The CDR3 is made up of 15 amino acids. V lost 5 bases, J lost 5 bases, and 18 bases lay in between. The CDR3 protein is CASSPFSGGAETQYF. The CDR3, as DNA: TGTGCCAGCAGCCCATTTAGCGGAGGGGCGGAGACCCAGTACTTC.

The chain joins TRBV28 to TRBJ1-5; TRBD1 matches 8 bases. From germline, CDR1 is MDHEN and CDR2 SYDVKM. The CDR3 length is 16 residues. With 2 bases clipped from V and 5 bases from J, the junction kept 8 bases outside the gene matches. DNA for the CDR3: TGTGCCAGCAGTTTACGGCTGACAGGGGTGCATCAGCCCCAGCATTTT. Translated, it gives CASSLRLTGVHQPQHF.

The rearrangement joins TRBV7-2 to TRBJ1-2; 7 bases match TRBD1. V lost 5 bases and J lost 12; bases outside the gene matches: 21. CDR1 and CDR2 from the germline V gene are SGHTA and FQGNSA. This CDR3 is 16 amino acids long. CDR3 amino acids: CASSRPRDSRRTGDTF. The CDR3 DNA reads TGTGCCAGCAGCCGCCCTCGGGACAGCAGACGCACGGGTGACACCTTC. The entire variable domain, with the rest obtained from reference TRBV7-2 and TRBJ1-2, is as follows: GAGVSQSPSNKVTEKGKDVELRCDPISGHTALYWYRQSLGQGLEFLIYFQGNSAPDKSGLPSDRFSAERTGGSVSTLTIQRTQQEDSAVYLCASSRPRDSRRTGDTFGSGTRLTVV.

The chain carries TRBV6-1 and TRBJ1-2; D gene ambiguous. Germline CDR1 is MNHNS and CDR2 is SASEGT. Trimming removed 6 bases from V and 0 bases from J, with 14 bases in between. The CDR3 spans 15 residues. The CDR3 is CASRTPIEPNYGYTF. Here the CDR3 DNA reads TGTGCCAGCAGGACACCAATAGAGCCTAACTATGGCTACACCTTC.

This chain connects TRBV10-1 to TRBJ2-1; 14 positions agree with TRBD2. V gave up 8 bases and J gave up 8 bases; unmatched junction bases: 14. CDR1 is WNHNN and CDR2 is SYGVQD in the germline V gene (reference sequence). The CDR3 length is 17 residues. CDR3 protein: CASPRGRAGLAGDEQFF. CDR3 DNA: TGCGCCAGCCCGCGAGGTAGGGCGGGACTAGCGGGAGATGAGCAGTTCTTC.

A remark on this clone: Compared with germline, one end of the junction differs, possibly owing to a read error. The V call is TRBV4-3, the J call TRBJ1-2; D possibly corresponds to TRBD1 (6 bases). The CDR3 loop spans 17 amino acids. CDR1 and CDR2 (germline): LGHNA, YSLEER. CDR3 bases: TGCGCTAGCAGCCAAGATAGGGAGGGGGGAGCTAACTATGGCTACACCTTC. It yields the protein CASSQDREGGANYGYTF.

The V gene is TRBV21-1, the J gene TRBJ1-4. TRBV21-1 corresponds to a pseudogene. CDR3 length equals 17 residues. This chain's CDR3 is CASSKGRAEGGTEKLFF. In DNA form, the CDR3 reads TGTGCCAGCAGCAAAGGGCGGGCAGAAGGTGGTACTGAAAAACTGTTTTTT.

This clone was detected a few times. The chain recombines TRBV7-9 with TRBJ2-5; tentative D call: TRBD2 (6 bases). CDR3 length equals 15 residues. CDR1 is SEHNR and CDR2 is FQNEAQ in the germline V gene (reference sequence). Trimming shortened V by 0 bases and J by 5 bases, and 13 bases separated the two germline ends. Here the CDR3 reads CASSLASLAAETQYF. CDR3 sequence (DNA): TGTGCCAGCAGCTTAGCGAGTTTAGCGGCGGAGACCCAGTACTTC.

This clone was seen a single time. The chain has TRBV19 and TRBJ1-5; D is undetermined. The germline V gene encodes CDR1 LNHDA and CDR2 SQIVND (reference sequence). V shed 6 bases and J shed 3 bases, with 15 bases lying between them. The CDR3 loop spans 15 amino acids. CDR3 sequence: CASSPVKTFNQPQHF. The CDR3 nucleotides read TGTGCCAGTAGCCCAGTGAAGACATTCAATCAGCCCCAGCATTTT.

This clone has more than one count but fewer than ten. The chain couples TRBV5-1 to TRBJ1-3, with D tentatively TRBD1 (5 bases). V lost 0 bases to trimming and J lost 0 bases, with 16 bases between them. The CDR3 length is 18 residues. Germline V gives CDR1 SGHRS, CDR2 YFSETQ. The CDR3 DNA reads as TGCGCCAGCAGCTTGGGGTCAGGGAGGTCCGTCTCTGGAAACACCATATATTTT. Translated: CASSLGSGRSVSGNTIYF. Filled out from reference TRBV5-1 and TRBJ1-3, the complete variable domain reads KAGVTQTPRYLIKTRGQQVTLSCSPISGHRSVSWYQQTPGQGLQFLFEYFSETQRNKGNFPGRFSGRQFSNSRSEMNVSTLELGDSALYLCASSLGSGRSVSGNTIYFGEGSWLTVV.

The chain combines TRBV6-6 with TRBJ2-1, with TRBD2 matching 9 bases. In germline, CDR1 is MNHNY, CDR2 SVGAGI (reference sequence). Losses at the gene ends were 8 bases for V and 7 bases for J; bases not matched to a gene: 3. The CDR3 extends over 12 amino acids. CDR3 region: CASRSGGNEQFF. The CDR3 region has the DNA TGTGCCAGCCGCAGCGGGGGGAATGAGCAGTTCTTC.